This TCR beta chain was identified in a study of OX40 agonist ivuxolimab in advanced cancers. Study-wide context: As their treatment, patients were administered ivuxolimab, an agonistic anti-OX40 (CD134) antibody. Anti-PD-1, anti-PD-L1 or anti-CTLA-4 therapy given earlier was allowed, and roughly 38% had some. Partial responses were achieved by three patients: one hepatocellular carcinoma, two cutaneous melanoma. Study-wide results and limits: Expansion of clones was among the lowest in partial responders at 0.1-3.0 mg/kg.

Points on this clone: Its specificity is unknown.

TCRdb's table, derived via immunoSEQ multiplex PCR, lists solely in-frame clones and lacks some. The table includes 70,000 to 95,000 clones, 94% detected once. Between the trimmed V and J ends, which lost 3 bases and 5 bases, there was a span of 11 bases. Germline V gene sequence: CDR1 SGHRS, CDR2 YFSETQ. This CDR3 region has 13 residues. Sample: CD4+ or CD8+ T cells sorted from blood, taken in a trial of the OX40 agonist ivuxolimab. The receptor comes from an adult with an advanced solid tumor such as melanoma, head and neck, liver or kidney cancer. The J gene is TRBJ2-5, the V gene TRBV5-1; no definite D call. The CDR3 loop is CASSSQTWETQYF. CDR3 nucleotide sequence: TGCGCCAGCAGCTCACAGACTTGGGAGACCCAGTACTTC.